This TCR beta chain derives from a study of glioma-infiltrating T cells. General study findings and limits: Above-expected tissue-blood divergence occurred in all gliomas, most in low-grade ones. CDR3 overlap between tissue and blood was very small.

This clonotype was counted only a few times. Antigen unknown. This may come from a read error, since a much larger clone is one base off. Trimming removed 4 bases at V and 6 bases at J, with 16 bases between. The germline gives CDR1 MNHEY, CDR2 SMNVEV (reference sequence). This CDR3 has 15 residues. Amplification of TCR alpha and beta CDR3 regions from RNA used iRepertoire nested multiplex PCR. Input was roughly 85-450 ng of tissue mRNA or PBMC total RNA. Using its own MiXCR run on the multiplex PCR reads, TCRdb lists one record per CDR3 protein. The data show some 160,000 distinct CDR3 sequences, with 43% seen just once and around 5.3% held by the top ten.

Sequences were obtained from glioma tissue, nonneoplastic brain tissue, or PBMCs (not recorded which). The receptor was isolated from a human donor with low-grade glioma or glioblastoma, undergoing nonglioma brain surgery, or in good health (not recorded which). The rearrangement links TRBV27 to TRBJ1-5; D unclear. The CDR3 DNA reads TGTGCCAGCAGTTCATCCCCGGGCGGCAGTCAGCCCCAGCATTTT. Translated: CASSSSPGGSQPQHF.